This TCR beta chain was sequenced for a study of regulatory T cells in long-lasting Graves disease. Time point: persistent/refractory GD, antithyroid drugs over 5 years with positive TRAb. Generation of the TCR library employed RNA extracted from PBMCs. The patients were enrolled through endocrinology in Xi'an, China. Building of the TCR beta libraries involved iRepertoire HTBI primers and Arm-PCR of CDR3 regions. In TCRdb, the multiplex PCR reads were re-called with MiXCR into one record per CDR3 protein. The sample includes around 400,000 distinct CDR3 sequences, around 23% seen only once; the top ten take approximately 30%. Trimming took 7 bases from V and 0 from J, leaving 8 bases between them. Germline V lookup: CDR1 MDHEN, CDR2 SYDVKM. The CDR3 covers 13 residues.

J is TRBJ2-3 and V is TRBV28; no clear D. This TCR came from a woman between 35 and 50 years old with Graves disease. Sample: peripheral blood mononuclear cells (PBMCs), taken when the disease was refractory, from a patient treated with antithyroid drugs. This CDR3 reads CASTYSSTDTQYF. The CDR3 nucleotides read TGTGCCAGCACCTACTCAAGCACAGATACGCAGTATTTT. The full variable domain, in which reference TRBV28 and TRBJ2-3 provide the parts outside the CDR3, is DVKVTQSSRYLVKRTGEKVFLECVQDMDHENMFWYRQDPGLGLRLIYFSYDVKMKEKGDIPEGYSVSREKKERFSLILESASTNQTSMYLCASTYSSTDTQYFGPGTRLTVL.